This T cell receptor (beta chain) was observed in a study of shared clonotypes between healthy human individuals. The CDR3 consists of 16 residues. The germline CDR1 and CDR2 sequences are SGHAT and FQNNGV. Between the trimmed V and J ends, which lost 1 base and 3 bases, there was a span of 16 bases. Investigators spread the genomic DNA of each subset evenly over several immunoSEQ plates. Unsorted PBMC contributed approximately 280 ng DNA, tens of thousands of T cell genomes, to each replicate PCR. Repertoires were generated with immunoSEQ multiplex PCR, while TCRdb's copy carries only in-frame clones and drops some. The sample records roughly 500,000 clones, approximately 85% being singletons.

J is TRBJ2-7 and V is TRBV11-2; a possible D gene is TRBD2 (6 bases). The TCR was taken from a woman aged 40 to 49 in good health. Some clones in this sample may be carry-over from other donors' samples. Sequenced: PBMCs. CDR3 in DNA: TGTGCCAGCAGCTTAGCCCGGGGTAGCGGCATCTACGAGCAGTACTTC. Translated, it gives CASSLARGSGIYEQYF.